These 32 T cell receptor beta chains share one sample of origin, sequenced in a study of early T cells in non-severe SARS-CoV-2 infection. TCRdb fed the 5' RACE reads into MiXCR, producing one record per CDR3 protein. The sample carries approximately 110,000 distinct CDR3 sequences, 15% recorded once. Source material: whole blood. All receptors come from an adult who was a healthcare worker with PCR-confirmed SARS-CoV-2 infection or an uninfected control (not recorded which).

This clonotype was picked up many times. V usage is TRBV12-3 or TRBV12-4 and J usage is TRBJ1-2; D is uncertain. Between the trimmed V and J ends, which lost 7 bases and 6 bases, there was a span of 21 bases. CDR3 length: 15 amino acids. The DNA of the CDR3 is TGTGCCAGCACCTTGCTCACCGCCACAAGGCATGGCTACACCTTC. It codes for CASTLLTATRHGYTF.

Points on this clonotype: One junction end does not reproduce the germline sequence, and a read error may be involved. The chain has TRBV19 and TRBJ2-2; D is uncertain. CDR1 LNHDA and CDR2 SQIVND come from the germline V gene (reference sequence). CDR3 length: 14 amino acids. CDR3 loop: CASRIDLSTGELFF. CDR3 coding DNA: TGTGCCAGTAGGATAGATCTGTCCACCGGGGAGCTGTTTTTT.

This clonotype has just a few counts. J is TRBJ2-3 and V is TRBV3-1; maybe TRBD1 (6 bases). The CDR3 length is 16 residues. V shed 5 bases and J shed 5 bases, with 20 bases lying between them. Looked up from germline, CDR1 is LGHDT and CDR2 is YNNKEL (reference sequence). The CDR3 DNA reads TGTGCCAGCAGCAGGGACCAGGGGCACCGGGGAGATACGCAGTATTTT. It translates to CASSRDQGHRGDTQYF.

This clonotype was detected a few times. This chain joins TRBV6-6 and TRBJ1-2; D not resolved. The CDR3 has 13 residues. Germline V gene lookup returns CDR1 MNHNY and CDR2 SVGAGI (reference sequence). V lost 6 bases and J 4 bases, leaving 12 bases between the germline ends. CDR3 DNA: TGTGCCAGCAGCCCAGAGGTGGCCTATGGCTACACCTTC. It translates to CASSPEVAYGYTF.

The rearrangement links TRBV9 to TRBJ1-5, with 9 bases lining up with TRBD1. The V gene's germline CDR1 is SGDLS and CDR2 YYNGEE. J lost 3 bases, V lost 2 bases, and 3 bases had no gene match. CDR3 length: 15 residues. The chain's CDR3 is CASSVGTGTNQPQHF. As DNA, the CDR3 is TGTGCCAGCAGCGTGGGGACAGGGACCAATCAGCCCCAGCATTTT.

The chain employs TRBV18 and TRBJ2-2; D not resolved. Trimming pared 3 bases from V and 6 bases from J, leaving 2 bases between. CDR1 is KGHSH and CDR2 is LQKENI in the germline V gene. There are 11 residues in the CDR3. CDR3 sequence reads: CASSPPGELFF. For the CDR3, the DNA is TGTGCCAGCTCACCTCCCGGGGAGCTGTTTTTT.

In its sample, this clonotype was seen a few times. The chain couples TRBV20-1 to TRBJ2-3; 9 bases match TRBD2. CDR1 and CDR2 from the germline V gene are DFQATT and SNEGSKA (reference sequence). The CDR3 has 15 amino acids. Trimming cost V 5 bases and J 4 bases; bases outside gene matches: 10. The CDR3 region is CSAPVASGDPDTQYF. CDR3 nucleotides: TGCAGTGCTCCCGTGGCTAGCGGGGATCCAGATACGCAGTATTTT.

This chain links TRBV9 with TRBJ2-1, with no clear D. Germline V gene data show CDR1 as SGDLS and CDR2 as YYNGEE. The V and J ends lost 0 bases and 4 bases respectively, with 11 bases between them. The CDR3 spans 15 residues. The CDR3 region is CASSVASPTYNEQFF. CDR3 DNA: TGTGCCAGCAGCGTAGCCAGTCCGACTTACAATGAGCAGTTCTTC.

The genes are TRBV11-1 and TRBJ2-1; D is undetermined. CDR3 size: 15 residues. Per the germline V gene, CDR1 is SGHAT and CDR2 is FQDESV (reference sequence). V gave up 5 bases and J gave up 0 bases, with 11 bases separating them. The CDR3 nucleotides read TGTGCCAGCAGCCCGAGTGGTTCCTCCTACAATGAGCAGTTCTTC. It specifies CASSPSGSSYNEQFF.

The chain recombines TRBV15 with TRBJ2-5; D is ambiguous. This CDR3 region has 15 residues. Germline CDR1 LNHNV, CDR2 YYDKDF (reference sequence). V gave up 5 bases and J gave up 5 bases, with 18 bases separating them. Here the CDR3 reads CATSLRVDGLETQYF. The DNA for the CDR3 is TGTGCCACCAGCCTACGGGTCGACGGGTTGGAGACCCAGTACTTC.

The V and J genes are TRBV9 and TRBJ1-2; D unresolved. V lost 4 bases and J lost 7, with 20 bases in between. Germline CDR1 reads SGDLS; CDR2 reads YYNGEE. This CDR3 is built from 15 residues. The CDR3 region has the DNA TGTGCCAGCAGCACCCGGACTGAAGTAACGGGTGGCTACACCTTC. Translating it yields CASSTRTEVTGGYTF.

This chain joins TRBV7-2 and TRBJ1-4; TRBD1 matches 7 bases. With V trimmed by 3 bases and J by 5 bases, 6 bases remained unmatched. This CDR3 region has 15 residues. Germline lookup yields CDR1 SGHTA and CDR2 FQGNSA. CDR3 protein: CASSFTGTVNEKLFF. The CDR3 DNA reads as TGTGCCAGCAGCTTCACCGGGACAGTGAATGAAAAACTGTTTTTT.

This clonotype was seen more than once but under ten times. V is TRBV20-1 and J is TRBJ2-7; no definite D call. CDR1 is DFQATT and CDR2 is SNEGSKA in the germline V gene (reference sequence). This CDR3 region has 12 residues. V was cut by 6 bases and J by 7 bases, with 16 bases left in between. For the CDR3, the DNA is TGCAGTGCGACTCCCTCTTCCGTGGAGCAGTACTTC. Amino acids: CSATPSSVEQYF.

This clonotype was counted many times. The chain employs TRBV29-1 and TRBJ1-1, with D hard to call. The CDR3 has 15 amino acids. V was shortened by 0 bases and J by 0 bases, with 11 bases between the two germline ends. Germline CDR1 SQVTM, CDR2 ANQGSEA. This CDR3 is CSVEDLLGMNTEAFF. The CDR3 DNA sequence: TGCAGCGTTGAAGATCTGCTAGGCATGAACACTGAAGCTTTCTTT.

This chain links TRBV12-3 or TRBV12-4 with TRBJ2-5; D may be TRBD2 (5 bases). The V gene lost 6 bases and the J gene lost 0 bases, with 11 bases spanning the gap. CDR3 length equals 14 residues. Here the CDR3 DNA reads TGTGCCAGCAGCAAGGACTGGGACCAAGAGACCCAGTACTTC. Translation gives CASSKDWDQETQYF.

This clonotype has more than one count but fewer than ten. CDR3 DNA sequence: TGCGCCAGCAGCCAGGGGGTCGCTAATGAAAAACTGTTTTTT. As protein: CASSQGVANEKLFF. This chain links TRBV4-1 with TRBJ1-4, with D possibly being TRBD1 (5 bases). CDR3 length: 14 amino acids. Germline lookup yields CDR1 MGHRA and CDR2 YSYEKL. V lost 3 bases to trimming and J lost 3 bases, with 8 bases between them.

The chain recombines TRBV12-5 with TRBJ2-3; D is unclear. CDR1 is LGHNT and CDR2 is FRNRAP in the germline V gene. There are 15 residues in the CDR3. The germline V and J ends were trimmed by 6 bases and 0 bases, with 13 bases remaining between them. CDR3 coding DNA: TGTGCTAGTGGATTAGGATTCTCTAGCACAGATACGCAGTATTTT. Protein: CASGLGFSSTDTQYF.

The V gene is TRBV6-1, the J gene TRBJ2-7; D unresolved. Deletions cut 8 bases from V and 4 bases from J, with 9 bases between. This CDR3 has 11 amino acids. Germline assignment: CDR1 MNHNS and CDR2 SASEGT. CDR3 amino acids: CASSRVYEQYF. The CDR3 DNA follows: TGTGCCAGCTCCCGAGTGTACGAGCAGTACTTC.

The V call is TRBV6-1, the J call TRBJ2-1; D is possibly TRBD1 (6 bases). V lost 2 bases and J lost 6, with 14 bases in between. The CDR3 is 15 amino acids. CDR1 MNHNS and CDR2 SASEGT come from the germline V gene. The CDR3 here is CASSEMGAQGNEQFF. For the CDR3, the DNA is TGTGCCAGCAGTGAAATGGGGGCCCAGGGCAATGAGCAGTTCTTC.

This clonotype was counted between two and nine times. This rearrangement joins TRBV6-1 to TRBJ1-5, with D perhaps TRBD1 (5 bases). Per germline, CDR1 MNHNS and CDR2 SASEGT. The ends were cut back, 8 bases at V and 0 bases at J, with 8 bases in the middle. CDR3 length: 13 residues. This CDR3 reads CASDSYSNQPQHF. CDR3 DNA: TGTGCCAGCGACAGCTATAGCAATCAGCCCCAGCATTTT.

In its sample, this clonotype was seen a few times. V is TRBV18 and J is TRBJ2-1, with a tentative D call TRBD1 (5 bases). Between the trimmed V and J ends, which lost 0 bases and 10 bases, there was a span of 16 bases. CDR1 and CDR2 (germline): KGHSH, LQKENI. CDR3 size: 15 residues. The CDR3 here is CASSPPLSQGREQFF. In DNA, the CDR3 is TGTGCCAGCTCACCACCTCTTAGTCAGGGCCGGGAGCAGTTCTTC. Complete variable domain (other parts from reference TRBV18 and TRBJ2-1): NAGVMQNPRHLVRRRGQEARLRCSPMKGHSHVYWYRQLPEEGLKFMVYLQKENIIDESGMPKERFSAEFPKEGPSILRIQQVVRGDSAAYFCASSPPLSQGREQFFGPGTRLTVL.

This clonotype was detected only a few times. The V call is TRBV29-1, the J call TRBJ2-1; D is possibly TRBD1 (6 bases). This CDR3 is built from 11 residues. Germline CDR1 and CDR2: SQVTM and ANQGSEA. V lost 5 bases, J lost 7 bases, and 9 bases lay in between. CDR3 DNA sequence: TGCAGCGTTAACAGGGCAAATGAGCAGTTCTTC. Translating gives CSVNRANEQFF.

The CDR3 is CASSQQETNYGYTF. The CDR3, as DNA: TGCGCCAGCAGCCAACAAGAAACTAACTATGGCTACACCTTC. The gene calls are TRBV5-1 and TRBJ1-2; D gene uncertain. The CDR3 sequence is 14 residues long. Germline-derived CDR1 and CDR2 are SGHRS and YFSETQ. The ends were cut back, 4 bases at V and 0 bases at J, with 10 bases in the middle. The full variable domain, rest sourced from reference TRBV5-1 and TRBJ1-2, is KAGVTQTPRYLIKTRGQQVTLSCSPISGHRSVSWYQQTPGQGLQFLFEYFSETQRNKGNFPGRFSGRQFSNSRSEMNVSTLELGDSALYLCASSQQETNYGYTFGSGTRLTVV.

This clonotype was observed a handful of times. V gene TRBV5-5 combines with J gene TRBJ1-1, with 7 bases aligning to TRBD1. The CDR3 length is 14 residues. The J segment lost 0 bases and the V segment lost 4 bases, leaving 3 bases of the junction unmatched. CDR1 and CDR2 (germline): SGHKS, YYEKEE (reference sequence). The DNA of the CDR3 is TGTGCCAGCAGCCCGACAGGGTTGAACACTGAAGCTTTCTTT. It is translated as CASSPTGLNTEAFF.

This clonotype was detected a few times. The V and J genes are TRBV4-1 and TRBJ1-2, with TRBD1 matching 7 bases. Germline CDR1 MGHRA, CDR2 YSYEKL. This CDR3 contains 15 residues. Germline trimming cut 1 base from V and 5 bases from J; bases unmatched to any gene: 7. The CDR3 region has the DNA TGCGCCAGCAGCCAAGCACAGGGGAGAGATTATGGCTACACCTTC. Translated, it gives CASSQAQGRDYGYTF.

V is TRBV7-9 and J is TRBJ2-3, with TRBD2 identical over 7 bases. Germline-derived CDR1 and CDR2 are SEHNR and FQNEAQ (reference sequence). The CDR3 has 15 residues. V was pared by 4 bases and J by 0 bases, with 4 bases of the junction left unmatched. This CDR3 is CASSSPGLSTDTQYF. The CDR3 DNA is TGTGCCAGCAGCTCTCCGGGACTAAGCACAGATACGCAGTATTTT.

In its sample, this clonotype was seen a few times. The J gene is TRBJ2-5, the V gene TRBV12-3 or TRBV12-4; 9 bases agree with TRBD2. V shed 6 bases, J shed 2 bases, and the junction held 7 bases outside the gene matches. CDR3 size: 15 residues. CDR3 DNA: TGTGCCAGCAGCCTTAGCGGGGGACCGCAAGAGACCCAGTACTTC. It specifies CASSLSGGPQETQYF.

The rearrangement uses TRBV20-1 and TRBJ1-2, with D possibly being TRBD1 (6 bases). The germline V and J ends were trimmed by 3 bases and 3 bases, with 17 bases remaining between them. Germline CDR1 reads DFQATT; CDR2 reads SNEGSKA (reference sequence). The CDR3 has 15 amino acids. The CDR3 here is CSARSLLGADYGYTF. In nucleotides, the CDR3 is TGCAGTGCTAGGAGTCTGCTGGGGGCGGACTATGGCTACACCTTC.

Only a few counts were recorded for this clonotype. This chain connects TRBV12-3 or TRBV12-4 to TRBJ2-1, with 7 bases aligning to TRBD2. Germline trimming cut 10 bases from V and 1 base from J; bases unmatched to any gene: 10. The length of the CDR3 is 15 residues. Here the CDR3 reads CATTPGGGSYNEQFF. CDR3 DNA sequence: TGTGCCACCACCCCTGGGGGGGGATCCTACAATGAGCAGTTCTTC.

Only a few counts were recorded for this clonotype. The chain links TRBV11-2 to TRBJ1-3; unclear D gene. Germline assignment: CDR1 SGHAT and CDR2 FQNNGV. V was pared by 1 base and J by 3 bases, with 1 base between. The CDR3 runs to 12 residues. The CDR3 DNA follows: TGTGCCAGCAGCTTAGGTGGAAACACCATATATTTT. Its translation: CASSLGGNTIYF.

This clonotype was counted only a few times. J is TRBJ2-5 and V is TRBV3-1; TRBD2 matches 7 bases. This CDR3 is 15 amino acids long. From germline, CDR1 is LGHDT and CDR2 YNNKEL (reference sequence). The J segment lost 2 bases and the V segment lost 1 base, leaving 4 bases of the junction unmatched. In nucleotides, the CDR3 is TGTGCCAGCAGCCAAGGAGGGACTAAACAAGAGACCCAGTACTTC. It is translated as CASSQGGTKQETQYF.

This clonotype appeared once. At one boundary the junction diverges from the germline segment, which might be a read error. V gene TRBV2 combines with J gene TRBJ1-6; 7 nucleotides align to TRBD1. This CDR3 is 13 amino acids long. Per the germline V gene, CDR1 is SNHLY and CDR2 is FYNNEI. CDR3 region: CACSETGYSPLHF. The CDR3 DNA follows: TGTGCCTGCAGTGAGACAGGGTATTCACCCCTCCACTTT.